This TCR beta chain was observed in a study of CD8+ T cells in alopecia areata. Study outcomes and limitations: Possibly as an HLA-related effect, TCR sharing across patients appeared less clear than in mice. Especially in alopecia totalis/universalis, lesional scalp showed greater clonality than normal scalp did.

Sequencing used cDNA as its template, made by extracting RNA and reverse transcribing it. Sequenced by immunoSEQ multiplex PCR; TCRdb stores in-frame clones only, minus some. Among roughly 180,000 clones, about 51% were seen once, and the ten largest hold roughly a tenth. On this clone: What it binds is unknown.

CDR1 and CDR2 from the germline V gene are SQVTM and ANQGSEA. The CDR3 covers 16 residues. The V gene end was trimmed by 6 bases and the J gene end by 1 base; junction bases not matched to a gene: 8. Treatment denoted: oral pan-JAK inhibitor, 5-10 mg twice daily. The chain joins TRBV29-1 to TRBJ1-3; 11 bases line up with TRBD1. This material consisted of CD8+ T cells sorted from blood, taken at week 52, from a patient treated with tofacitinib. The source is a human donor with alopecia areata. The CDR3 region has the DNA TGCAGCGTCCTTAGGACAGGGGGCCCATCTGGAAACACCATATATTTT. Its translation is CSVLRTGGPSGNTIYF.